These 22 T cell receptor beta chains were all obtained from the same sample, sequenced in a study of shared clonotypes between healthy human individuals. Profiled with immunoSEQ multiplex PCR; TCRdb holds only in-frame clones, not every one. This sample has hundreds of thousands of clones, with 96% found just once. Naive CD8 isolation took CD45RO-negative cells positively selected for CCR7 and excluded terminally differentiated effector memory CD45RA+ cells. The sequenced sample consisted of naive CD8+ T cells sorted from blood. The receptors stem from a woman in her thirties in good health.

The chain carries TRBV4-1 and TRBJ2-1; D could derive from TRBD1 or TRBD2 (5 bases each). V was clipped by 4 bases and J by 2 bases, with 15 bases between them. This CDR3 has 16 amino acids. Per germline, CDR1 MGHRA and CDR2 YSYEKL. The DNA of the CDR3 is TGCGCCAGCAGCCTCGGGGCGCTCGGACCCTACAATGAGCAGTTCTTC. This encodes CASSLGALGPYNEQFF.

The V call is TRBV2, the J call TRBJ2-7, with 8 bases fitting TRBD2. Germline V gene lookup returns CDR1 SNHLY and CDR2 FYNNEI. This CDR3 comprises 16 residues. Trimming took 1 base from V and 3 from J; bases not matched to a gene: 8. CDR3 amino acids: CASSEDMLTSGYEQYF. The CDR3 bases are TGTGCCAGCAGTGAAGACATGTTAACTAGCGGCTACGAGCAGTACTTC.

The rearrangement uses TRBV4-1 and TRBJ2-7; D may be TRBD2 (5 bases). Trimming took 0 bases from V and 8 from J, leaving 17 bases between them. The CDR3 covers 15 residues. Looked up from germline, CDR1 is MGHRA and CDR2 is YSYEKL. DNA for the CDR3: TGCGCCAGCAGCCAAGAGGCGGGCGGACCCCCGCAGCAGTACTTC. Its protein is CASSQEAGGPPQQYF.

The chain has TRBV27 and TRBJ2-1; perhaps TRBD1 as D (5 bases). Germline assignment: CDR1 MNHEY and CDR2 SMNVEV (reference sequence). V lost 10 bases to trimming and J lost 6 bases, with 19 bases between them. CDR3 length: 14 amino acids. CDR3 nucleotides: TGTGCCACCCGAATAATACAGGTAGCCAATGAGCAGTTCTTC. It yields the protein CATRIIQVANEQFF.

This clone appeared a single time. The same CDR3 also results from other DNA sequences found in this sample. The chain joins TRBV11-2 to TRBJ2-1, with 8 bases that match TRBD1. CDR1 SGHAT and CDR2 FQNNGV come from the germline V gene. The CDR3 consists of 12 residues. The V segment lost 5 bases and the J segment 8 bases; nucleotides outside the gene matches: 2. The DNA of the CDR3 is TGTGCCAGCAGCCTGACAGGGGATGAGCAGTTCTTC. Translated: CASSLTGDEQFF.

The J gene is TRBJ2-7, the V gene TRBV2; no reliable D call. Trimming took off 6 bases at V and 0 bases at J, with 6 bases between the two ends. The CDR3 runs 12 residues. Looked up from germline, CDR1 is SNHLY and CDR2 is FYNNEI. The CDR3 DNA reads as TGTGCCAGCAGGGCCAACTCCTACGAGCAGTACTTC. Protein: CASRANSYEQYF.

V and J are TRBV10-3 and TRBJ1-5; no clear D. Germline-derived CDR1 and CDR2 are ENHRY and SYGVKD. This CDR3 is built from 14 residues. V was clipped by 2 bases and J by 4 bases, with 9 bases between them. CDR3 in amino acids: CAISEGSQNQPQHF. Here the CDR3 DNA reads TGTGCCATCAGTGAGGGGTCCCAGAATCAGCCCCAGCATTTT.

The gene calls are TRBV15 and TRBJ2-3; TRBD2 aligns across 7 bases. The CDR3 runs to 18 residues. Germline lookup yields CDR1 LNHNV and CDR2 YYDKDF (reference sequence). With 3 bases clipped from V and 2 bases from J, the junction kept 14 bases outside the gene matches. This CDR3 reads CATSRSSGGRGVTDTQYF. The CDR3 DNA sequence: TGTGCCACCAGCAGGTCTAGCGGAGGCCGGGGGGTCACAGATACGCAGTATTTT.

This clone was seen a single time. The chain has TRBV7-2 and TRBJ2-7; no clear D. Trimming stripped 0 bases from V and 6 bases from J, with 9 bases between. This CDR3 is 13 amino acids long. CDR1 and CDR2 (germline): SGHTA, FQGNSA. Written as DNA, the CDR3 is TGTGCCAGCAGCTTAGCGTTGGCTAGCGAGCAGTACTTC. The encoded protein is CASSLALASEQYF.

The rearrangement uses TRBV29-1 and TRBJ2-5, with 7 bases identical to TRBD1. Matching the DNA end better, TRBJ2-7 makes the J call doubtful. This CDR3 spans 13 amino acids. CDR1 and CDR2 from the germline V gene are SQVTM and ANQGSEA. CDR3 DNA sequence: TGCAGCGTGGTGGGGACAGATTCCTACGAGCAGTACTTC. Translation: CSVVGTDSYEQYF.

This chain uses TRBV29-1 with TRBJ2-1, with 7 bases matching TRBD1. Germline V gene lookup returns CDR1 SQVTM and CDR2 ANQGSEA. Trimming removed 6 bases from V and 0 bases from J; junction bases left unmatched: 5. The CDR3 extends over 14 amino acids. The CDR3 reads CSVVDRDSYNEQFF. The CDR3 nucleotides read TGCAGCGTCGTAGACAGGGACTCCTACAATGAGCAGTTCTTC.

The chain links TRBV7-3 to TRBJ2-1, with 9 bases that match TRBD2. The CDR3 totals 15 residues. Germline V CDR1 and CDR2: SGHTA, FQGTGA. V lost 5 bases to trimming and J lost 4 bases; unmatched junction nucleotides: 6. The DNA of the CDR3 is TGTGCCAGCAGCCAGGCGCTAGCGGGATACAATGAGCAGTTCTTC. Translation gives CASSQALAGYNEQFF.

This chain connects TRBV7-7 to TRBJ2-1; D is ambiguous. The CDR3 is 15 amino acids. Per germline, CDR1 SSHAT and CDR2 FNYEAQ (reference sequence). V lost 5 bases and J 0 bases, leaving 11 bases between the germline ends. In nucleotides, the CDR3 is TGTGCCAGCAGCGACGACGCGAGCTCCTACAATGAGCAGTTCTTC. It specifies CASSDDASSYNEQFF.

The V gene is TRBV4-1, the J gene TRBJ2-1; 9 bases map to TRBD2. There are 15 residues in the CDR3. After removal of 2 bases from V and 9 bases from J, the junction contained 8 bases not matched to a gene. Germline CDR1 and CDR2: MGHRA and YSYEKL. DNA of the CDR3: TGCGCCAGCAGCCAACTAGCGGGAATGTACCTTGAGCAGTTCTTC. Its protein is CASSQLAGMYLEQFF.

The rearrangement uses TRBV6-1 and TRBJ1-5; D not resolved. Looked up from germline, CDR1 is MNHNS and CDR2 is SASEGT. With 2 bases removed from V and 2 bases from J, the gap between germline ends came to 16 bases. The CDR3 is made up of 17 amino acids. The CDR3 loop is CASSELLWQEGNQPQHF. Written as DNA, the CDR3 is TGTGCCAGCAGTGAACTCTTATGGCAGGAGGGCAATCAGCCCCAGCATTTT.

The chain links TRBV5-4 to TRBJ1-2, with D perhaps matching TRBD1 (5 bases). CDR3 size: 14 residues. CDR1 SGHNT and CDR2 YYREEE come from the germline V gene (reference sequence). The V end was cut by 6 bases, the J end by 6 bases, with 18 bases between. In DNA, the CDR3 is TGTGCCAGCACCAGTCCCGGGGGGGGTAATGGCTACACCTTC. Protein product: CASTSPGGGNGYTF.

The rearrangement joins TRBV2 to TRBJ2-7; TRBD1 agrees at 7 bases. The germline gives CDR1 SNHLY, CDR2 FYNNEI. The junction had 3 bases not matched to a gene; V was cut back by 5 bases and J by 2 bases. The CDR3 runs 13 residues. The CDR3 DNA reads TGTGCCAGCAGTTCGGACAGGACCTACGAGCAGTACTTC. This codes for CASSSDRTYEQYF.

This chain joins TRBV28 and TRBJ2-7; a possible D gene is TRBD1 (6 bases). This CDR3 is built from 14 residues. Trimming left V 4 bases short and J 2 bases short, with 12 bases between. Germline V gene data show CDR1 as MDHEN and CDR2 as SYDVKM. The DNA of the CDR3 is TGTGCCAGCAGTTACAGGGATTTGACCTACGAGCAGTACTTC. Encoded protein: CASSYRDLTYEQYF.

The V call is TRBV15, the J call TRBJ2-1; 8 bases fit TRBD1. This CDR3 has 16 residues. The junction had 10 bases not matched to a gene; V was cut back by 9 bases and J by 0 bases. Germline V CDR1 and CDR2: LNHNV, YYDKDF (reference sequence). The CDR3 here is CATRTQGAVSYNEQFF. DNA of the CDR3: TGTGCCACGAGAACCCAGGGGGCGGTCTCCTACAATGAGCAGTTCTTC.

The chain employs TRBV27 and TRBJ2-1; TRBD1 matches at 7 bases. The germline V gene has CDR1 MNHEY and CDR2 SMNVEV (reference sequence). J was trimmed by 5 bases and V by 3 bases; bases with no gene match: 16. This CDR3 has 18 residues. The CDR3 here is CASSFHPRRGQDDNEQFF. DNA of the CDR3: TGTGCCAGCAGTTTTCACCCCCGTCGAGGACAGGACGACAATGAGCAGTTCTTC.

This chain links TRBV2 with TRBJ1-2; no definite D call. Trimming left V 1 base short and J 2 bases short, with 8 bases between. CDR3 length: 14 amino acids. CDR1 is SNHLY and CDR2 is FYNNEI in the germline V gene. The CDR3 loop reads CASSEVAGNYGYTF. CDR3 in DNA: TGTGCCAGCAGTGAAGTCGCAGGAAACTATGGCTACACCTTC.

The chain links TRBV6-1 to TRBJ1-1; perhaps TRBD1 as D (6 bases). V lost 4 bases and J 1 base, leaving 13 bases between the germline ends. There are 15 residues in the CDR3. CDR1 is MNHNS and CDR2 is SASEGT in the germline V gene. The CDR3 nucleotides read TGTGCCAGCAGTGTAATGAGGGGGGGGAACACTGAAGCTTTCTTT. This encodes CASSVMRGGNTEAFF.